This passage covers 30 T cell receptor beta chains from one sample sequenced in a study of beta chain features in type 1 diabetes. Findings and caveats of the study: TCRB CDR3s from Type 1 diabetes patients were moderately but significantly shorter in all four CD4+ subsets.

Antigen specificity for these receptors is unknown. The investigators reverse transcribed all of the isolated RNA, so they sequenced expressed TCRB transcripts. The table came from immunoSEQ multiplex PCR; TCRdb's copy has only in-frame clones and leaves some out. The sample records hundreds of thousands of clones, over 12% being singletons. Sequencing was performed on naive CD4+ T cells from blood. The receptors originated from a man aged 18 to 35 with type 1 diabetes.

This clone was detected a few times. The chain carries TRBV6-5 and TRBJ2-1; D possibly corresponds to TRBD1 (6 bases). V dropped 5 bases and J dropped 6 bases, with 17 bases sitting between them. The CDR3 is made up of 15 amino acids. Germline V lookup: CDR1 MNHEY, CDR2 SVGAGI. The CDR3 reads CASSQGTTGSNEQFF. In DNA, the CDR3 is TGTGCCAGCAGTCAGGGGACCACAGGGAGCAATGAGCAGTTCTTC.

The chain has TRBV21-1 and TRBJ2-1; the D call of TRBD2 is as the table states it, not checked on the DNA. TRBV21-1 is tagged as a pseudogene. The CDR3 loop spans 10 amino acids. CDR3 nucleotide sequence: TGTGCCACCCCTTACAATGAGCAGTTCTTC. It specifies CATPYNEQFF.

This clone was observed a handful of times. V usage is TRBV9 and J usage is TRBJ2-7; TRBD2 matches 8 bases. CDR1 is SGDLS, CDR2 YYNGEE, per germline. This CDR3 is built from 16 residues. V lost 4 bases, J lost 0 bases, and 9 bases stayed unmatched. CDR3 in amino acids: CASSYRGGPSSYEQYF. The CDR3 nucleotides are TGTGCCAGCAGCTACCGGGGGGGCCCTTCCTCCTACGAGCAGTACTTC.

The chain recombines TRBV28 with TRBJ1-2; D gene ambiguous. Trimming took 3 bases from V and 4 from J, leaving 18 bases between them. The V gene's germline CDR1 is MDHEN and CDR2 SYDVKM. The CDR3 is made up of 16 amino acids. CDR3 sequence: CASSFLLGTPFYGYTF. CDR3 sequence (DNA): TGTGCCAGCAGTTTCCTTTTGGGAACGCCCTTCTATGGCTACACCTTC.

This chain joins TRBV30 and TRBJ1-3; D is uncertain. V was pared by 2 bases and J by 4 bases, with 15 bases between. The CDR3 extends over 15 amino acids. The germline V gene has CDR1 GTSNPN and CDR2 SVGIG (reference sequence). The CDR3 DNA reads as TGTGCCTGGAGTCCGAGGAGCCGGTCGGGAAACACCATATATTTT. Amino acid sequence: CAWSPRSRSGNTIYF.

The DNA for the CDR3 is TGCGCCAGCAGCTTAGGACAGGCGCGCGGCAACTATGGCTACACCTTC. Its protein product is CASSLGQARGNYGYTF. This sequence joins TRBV5-1 and TRBJ1-2, with TRBD1 matching over 7 bases. The CDR3 consists of 16 residues. Trimming removed 2 bases from V and 2 bases from J; junction bases left unmatched: 9. Germline V gives CDR1 SGHRS, CDR2 YFSETQ.

The rearrangement joins TRBV4-3 to TRBJ1-6; TRBD1 might be the D (6 bases). Trimming took 0 bases from V and 6 from J, leaving 18 bases between them. CDR3 size: 18 residues. The germline gives CDR1 LGHNA, CDR2 YSLEER. CDR3 nucleotide sequence: TGCGCCAGCAGCCAAGAGAGCGGGGGACACCGCCGTAATTCACCCCTCCACTTT. Protein: CASSQESGGHRRNSPLHF.

This chain links TRBV2 with TRBJ2-5; TRBD2 is a possible D gene (5 bases). Trimming took 1 base from V and 2 from J, leaving 14 bases between them. Germline V gene sequence: CDR1 SNHLY, CDR2 FYNNEI. The CDR3 is made up of 16 amino acids. CDR3 coding DNA: TGTGCCAGCAGTGAAGGGACTTTTCACTTGCAAGAGACCCAGTACTTC. Translating gives CASSEGTFHLQETQYF.

This clone was seen more than once but under ten times. V gene TRBV7-2 combines with J gene TRBJ1-1; tentative D call: TRBD1 (5 bases). CDR3 length: 14 residues. V was pared by 5 bases and J by 5 bases, with 15 bases between. Germline CDR1 reads SGHTA; CDR2 reads FQGNSA. CDR3 bases: TGTGCCAGCAGCCTCCGGGACCTCGGGACTGAAGCTTTCTTT. It is translated as CASSLRDLGTEAFF.

This clone turned up a few times. The genes are TRBV5-1 and TRBJ2-3; 7 bases are a match to TRBD2. The V and J ends lost 1 base and 3 bases, in that order; junction bases with no gene match: 8. In germline, CDR1 is SGHRS, CDR2 YFSETQ. This CDR3 comprises 16 residues. The CDR3 sequence is CASSLLRERKTDTQYF. The CDR3 nucleotides read TGCGCCAGCAGCTTGTTGCGGGAGAGGAAGACAGATACGCAGTATTTT.

This clone was recorded a few times. The chain joins TRBV4-3 to TRBJ1-2; D unresolved. CDR3 length equals 15 residues. V gave up 1 base and J gave up 2 bases, with 11 bases separating them. In germline, CDR1 is LGHNA, CDR2 YSLEER. The CDR3 bases are TGCGCCAGCAGCCAAGTAGGGAATAACAACTATGGCTACACCTTC. Its protein product is CASSQVGNNNYGYTF.

The chain is built from TRBV7-2 and TRBJ2-7, with a weak D call TRBD2 (5 bases). Germline values: CDR1 SGHTA, CDR2 FQGNSA. The CDR3 has 14 amino acids. Trimming left V 5 bases short and J 1 base short, with 12 bases between. DNA for the CDR3: TGTGCCAGCAGCCCTAGCAGAGATTCCTACGAGCAGTACTTC. The encoded protein is CASSPSRDSYEQYF.

This clone was observed a handful of times. The chain links TRBV29-1 to TRBJ1-1; TRBD1 might be the D (6 bases). This CDR3 spans 12 amino acids. V was cut by 4 bases and J by 4 bases, with 10 bases left in between. Per the germline V gene, CDR1 is SQVTM and CDR2 is ANQGSEA. The chain's CDR3 is CSVGQASTEAFF. DNA for the CDR3: TGCAGCGTTGGACAGGCTAGCACTGAAGCTTTCTTT.

This clone was detected only a few times. The chain combines TRBV28 with TRBJ1-1; 12 bases are a match to TRBD1. Germline V gene data show CDR1 as MDHEN and CDR2 as SYDVKM. V lost 6 bases, J lost 3 bases, and 2 bases stayed unmatched. The CDR3 runs 14 residues. The CDR3 spells CASRGTGGYTEAFF. CDR3 DNA sequence: TGTGCCAGCAGAGGGACAGGGGGCTACACTGAAGCTTTCTTT.

In the case of this clone: Sequence at one end of the junction differs from germline and may be a read error. This chain uses TRBV4-1 with TRBJ2-5; the D gene could be TRBD1 or TRBD2 (6 bases each). CDR3 length: 16 amino acids. Germline CDR1 and CDR2: MGHRA and YSYEKL. Written as DNA, the CDR3 is TGCGCCAGCAGCGAAGACCTTCCGGGGGCAGGGGAGACCCAGTACTTC. It specifies CASSEDLPGAGETQYF.

V gene TRBV7-9 combines with J gene TRBJ2-2, with 9 bases fitting TRBD2. This CDR3 has 16 amino acids. J was trimmed by 5 bases and V by 4 bases; bases with no gene match: 8. The germline V gene has CDR1 SEHNR and CDR2 FQNEAQ (reference sequence). CDR3 coding DNA: TGTGCCAGCAGCTCGCTTAGCGGGAGATGGACCGGGGAGCTGTTTTTT. It specifies CASSSLSGRWTGELFF.

This clone was detected a few times. The rearrangement uses TRBV7-3 and TRBJ2-5, with D hard to call. Deletions cut 0 bases from V and 1 base from J, with 9 bases between. This CDR3 has 15 residues. Germline V gives CDR1 SGHTA, CDR2 FQGTGA. CDR3 sequence (DNA): TGTGCCAGCAGCTTAACGTCCGAGCCCCAAGAGACCCAGTACTTC. Protein product: CASSLTSEPQETQYF.

This clone occurred a few times. The chain employs TRBV25-1 and TRBJ2-7; D might be TRBD2 (6 bases). This CDR3 comprises 14 residues. V was clipped by 3 bases and J by 1 base, with 10 bases between them. The germline CDR1 and CDR2 sequences are MGHDK and SYGVNS. In DNA form, the CDR3 reads TGTGCCAGCAGTGAGGAGGGCCAATCCTACGAGCAGTACTTC. Translating it yields CASSEEGQSYEQYF.

V gene TRBV4-1 combines with J gene TRBJ2-7; D not resolved. Germline V CDR1 and CDR2: MGHRA, YSYEKL. CDR3 size: 13 residues. V was shortened by 0 bases and J by 3 bases, with 6 bases between the two germline ends. CDR3 nucleotides: TGCGCCAGCAGCCAAGATTACTACTACGAGCAGTACTTC. Translated: CASSQDYYYEQYF.

This clone occurred a few times. The rearrangement links TRBV29-1 to TRBJ2-3; 7 positions match TRBD2. The germline CDR1 and CDR2 sequences are SQVTM and ANQGSEA. The CDR3 has 14 amino acids. The V gene end was trimmed by 5 bases and the J gene end by 0 bases; junction bases not matched to a gene: 5. The CDR3 is CSVQWGGSTDTQYF. CDR3 DNA: TGCAGCGTTCAGTGGGGGGGGAGCACAGATACGCAGTATTTT.

The V and J genes are TRBV7-2 and TRBJ2-3; D might be TRBD1 (5 bases). The V and J ends lost 1 base and 4 bases respectively, with 12 bases between them. Germline V CDR1 and CDR2: SGHTA, FQGNSA. The CDR3 sequence is 15 residues long. CDR3 DNA sequence: TGTGCCAGCAGCTTAGTAGGGGCCTTGTCAGATACGCAGTATTTT. This codes for CASSLVGALSDTQYF.

This clone was detected only a few times. The J gene is TRBJ2-7, the V gene TRBV7-2; D is ambiguous. Trimming left V 4 bases short and J 0 bases short, with 4 bases between. Germline CDR1 reads SGHTA; CDR2 reads FQGNSA. The CDR3 has 12 residues. The CDR3 DNA reads TGTGCCAGCAGCTCCTACTCCTACGAGCAGTACTTC. It codes for CASSSYSYEQYF. The complete variable domain, with remaining parts taken from reference TRBV7-2 and TRBJ2-7, reads GAGVSQSPSNKVTEKGKDVELRCDPISGHTALYWYRQSLGQGLEFLIYFQGNSAPDKSGLPSDRFSAERTGGSVSTLTIQRTQQEDSAVYLCASSSYSYEQYFGPGTRLTVT.

The V call is TRBV7-8, the J call TRBJ2-2, with TRBD1 matching over 11 bases. CDR3 size: 16 residues. Germline CDR1 reads SGHVS; CDR2 reads FQNEAQ. V dropped 4 bases and J dropped 6; count of bases not matched to a gene: 7. The CDR3 loop reads CASSYYWDRGAGELFF. The CDR3 nucleotides are TGTGCCAGCAGCTATTACTGGGACAGGGGGGCCGGGGAGCTGTTTTTT.

The chain couples TRBV7-3 to TRBJ2-6, with D possibly matching TRBD1 (7 bases). CDR1 and CDR2 (germline): SGHTA, FQGTGA. Between the trimmed V and J ends, which lost 5 bases and 1 base, there was a span of 15 bases. CDR3 length: 17 amino acids. In DNA, the CDR3 is TGTGCCAGCAGCCCAACGACAGGGAGGTCTGGGGCCAACGTCCTGACTTTC. Protein sequence: CASSPTTGRSGANVLTF.

This clone was seen a few times. The rearrangement uses TRBV2 and TRBJ1-1, with D tentatively TRBD1 (6 bases). The CDR3 runs to 13 residues. Trimming took 5 bases from V and 1 from J, leaving 8 bases between them. The germline V gene has CDR1 SNHLY and CDR2 FYNNEI. The CDR3 nucleotides are TGTGCCAGCAGTCAGGACAGGAACACTGAAGCTTTCTTT. Protein: CASSQDRNTEAFF.

This clone was recorded a few times. V and J are TRBV6-5 and TRBJ1-1, with no clear D. V lost 2 bases and J 4 bases, leaving 17 bases between the germline ends. Per the germline V gene, CDR1 is MNHEY and CDR2 is SVGAGI. The CDR3 has 16 amino acids. The CDR3 DNA follows: TGTGCCAGCAGTTACAGGGTAGACATTGATTCCACTGAAGCTTTCTTT. Its protein product is CASSYRVDIDSTEAFF.

In its sample, this clone was seen a few times. This sequence joins TRBV10-2 and TRBJ2-2, with D hard to call. V lost 7 bases and J lost 9, with 12 bases in between. The CDR3 loop spans 12 amino acids. CDR1 WSHSY and CDR2 SAAADI come from the germline V gene. Here the CDR3 DNA reads TGCGCCAGCAATGGACGGACGCGGGAGCTGTTTTTT. Protein product: CASNGRTRELFF.

This clone was seen a few times. An end of the junction does not agree with germline; a read error may underlie this. The rearrangement links TRBV28 to TRBJ1-2; no reliable D call. The CDR3 has 10 amino acids. Germline lookup yields CDR1 MDHEN and CDR2 SYDVKM. CDR3 DNA: TGTGCCAGCAGTTTACTGTGGCCCTCTTTC. Its translation: CASSLLWPSF.

This chain links TRBV9 with TRBJ1-1; TRBD1 is a possible D gene (6 bases). CDR3 length: 15 residues. Trimming shortened V by 0 bases and J by 0 bases, and 9 bases separated the two germline ends. Germline V gives CDR1 SGDLS, CDR2 YYNGEE. As DNA, the CDR3 is TGTGCCAGCAGCGTAGGGTCAGGGGTGAACACTGAAGCTTTCTTT. Translated: CASSVGSGVNTEAFF. Using reference TRBV9 and TRBJ1-1 for the parts outside the CDR3, the full variable domain is DSGVTQTPKHLITATGQRVTLRCSPRSGDLSVYWYQQSLDQGLQFLIQYYNGEERAKGNILERFSAQQFPDLHSELNLSSLELGDSALYFCASSVGSGVNTEAFFGQGTRLTVV.

The table lists this clone with a few counts. The gene calls are TRBV4-2 and TRBJ2-3, with D possibly matching TRBD1 (6 bases). With 1 base removed from V and 2 bases from J, the gap between germline ends came to 7 bases. The CDR3 extends over 14 amino acids. Per the germline V gene, CDR1 is LGHNA and CDR2 is YNFKEQ. The CDR3: CASSQGGLTDTQYF. CDR3 coding DNA: TGTGCCAGCAGCCAAGGGGGGCTCACAGATACGCAGTATTTT.